This TCR beta chain stems from a study of OX40 agonist ivuxolimab in advanced cancers. Study at large: Two cutaneous melanoma patients and one hepatocellular carcinoma patient, three in all, had partial responses. Study-level points and caveats: Partly responding patients at 0.1-3.0 mg/kg showed some of the smallest clonal expansion.

This CDR3 has 12 amino acids. The V gene lost 8 bases and the J gene lost 0 bases, with 6 bases spanning the gap. From germline, CDR1 is MNHNS and CDR2 SASEGT. Only in-frame clones appear in the TCRdb table, and some are missing; sequencing was by immunoSEQ multiplex PCR. This repertoire shows 35,000 to 45,000 clones, 75% to 90% found once; its top ten account for roughly 4.5%. Comments on this clone: What it recognizes is unknown.

This chain connects TRBV6-1 to TRBJ2-3; no reliable D call. The sequence derives from an adult with an advanced solid tumor such as melanoma, head and neck, liver or kidney cancer. This specimen consisted of CD4+ or CD8+ T cells sorted from blood, obtained in a trial of the OX40 agonist ivuxolimab. CDR3 in amino acids: CASSQSTDTQYF. CDR3 in DNA: TGTGCCAGCTCACAAAGCACAGATACGCAGTATTTT.